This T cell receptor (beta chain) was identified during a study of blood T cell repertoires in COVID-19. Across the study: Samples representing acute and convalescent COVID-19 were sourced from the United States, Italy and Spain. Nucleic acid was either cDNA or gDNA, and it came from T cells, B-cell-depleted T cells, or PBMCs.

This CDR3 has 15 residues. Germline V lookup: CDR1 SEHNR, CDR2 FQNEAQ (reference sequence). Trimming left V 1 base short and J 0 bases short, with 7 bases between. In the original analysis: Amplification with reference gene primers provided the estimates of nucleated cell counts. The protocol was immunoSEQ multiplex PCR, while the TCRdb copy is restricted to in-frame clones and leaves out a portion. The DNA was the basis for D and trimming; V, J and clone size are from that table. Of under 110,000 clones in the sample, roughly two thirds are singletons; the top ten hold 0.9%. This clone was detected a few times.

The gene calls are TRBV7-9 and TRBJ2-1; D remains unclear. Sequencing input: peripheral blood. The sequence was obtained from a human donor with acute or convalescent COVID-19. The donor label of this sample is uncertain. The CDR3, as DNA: TGTGCCAGCAGCTTAGAAGTCAGCTCCTACAATGAGCAGTTCTTC. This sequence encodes CASSLEVSSYNEQFF.